This TCR beta chain was captured in a study of beta chain features in type 1 diabetes. Study-level points and caveats: Naive, central memory and Treg TCRB repertoires appeared more alike in patients than in healthy donors.

This clone was recorded a few times. Its antigen is as yet unknown. Per the germline V gene, CDR1 is SNHLY and CDR2 is FYNNEI. CDR3 length: 16 amino acids. V lost 5 bases, J lost 2 bases, and 9 bases stayed unmatched. What was sequenced were expressed TCRB transcripts, since all of the isolated RNA had been reverse transcribed. TCRdb keeps only in-frame clones here, not all; method: immunoSEQ multiplex PCR. The table lists hundreds of thousands of clones, about a sixth of them singletons. The chain uses TRBV2 and TRBJ1-5, with TRBD1 matching 7 bases. The TCR sequence derives from a man younger than 35 in good health. Sequenced material: naive CD4+ T cells from blood. As DNA, the CDR3 is TGTGCCAGCAGTATCAGGGGGACAGAAGGCAATCAGCCCCAGCATTTT. Residues: CASSIRGTEGNQPQHF.